These T cell receptor beta chains were read from a single sample in a study of Ad26.COV2.S vaccination and SARS-CoV-2 variants. Method: immunoSEQ multiplex PCR; TCRdb's copy keeps in-frame clones and lacks some. The sample yields about 87,000 clones, roughly 85% seen once. The input for sequencing was peripheral blood, taken after recovery from COVID-19. These receptors came from a human donor who had recovered from COVID-19. Each CDR3 is given with its conserved first and last residue. A D gene is named only where the DNA matches it firmly. A row's size may be missing; if present it is once, few, many or a size class.

-,TRBJ2-7,TRBV2,TRBD1,CASSEYGSGGEQYF,TGTGCCAGCAGTGAATATGGATCAGGGGGCGAGCAGTACTTC
-,TRBJ2-1,TRBV2,TRBD2,CASRDVGLAGGNAYYNEQFF,TGTGCCAGCAGGGATGTGGGACTAGCGGGAGGTAACGCTTACTACAATGAGCAGTTCTTC
many,TRBJ1-1,TRBV19,-,CASNQGHNTEAFF,TGTGCCAGTAACCAGGGACATAACACTGAAGCTTTCTTT
-,TRBJ2-5,TRBV29-1,-,CSVGAEGQYF,TGCAGCGTTGGGGCGGAGGGCCAGTACTTC
-,TRBJ1-5,TRBV10-3,TRBD1,CAIAGTANQPQHF,TGTGCCATTGCCGGGACAGCCAATCAGCCCCAGCATTTT
-,TRBJ2-1,TRBV11-3,-,CASSTLRGDNEQFF,TGTGCCAGCAGCACGTTGAGGGGGGACAATGAGCAGTTCTTC
-,TRBJ2-7,TRBV12-3/TRBV12-4,-,CASRTGGLEQYF,TGTGCCAGCAGAACCGGGGGGCTGGAGCAGTACTTC
-,TRBJ2-2,TRBV7-2,TRBD2,CASSFGLTSGSPGELFF,TGTGCCAGCAGCTTTGGCTTGACTAGCGGGAGCCCCGGGGAGCTGTTTTTT
-,TRBJ2-2,TRBV10-3,TRBD2,CAITPASGMVTGELFF,TGTGCCATCACCCCCGCGAGCGGGATGGTCACCGGGGAGCTGTTTTTT
-,TRBJ1-1,TRBV7-6,TRBD1,CASSSVDRGGTEAFF,TGTGCCAGCAGCTCCGTGGACAGGGGGGGCACTGAAGCTTTCTTT
-,TRBJ1-1,TRBV6-5,TRBD1,CASSYRQGNTEAFF,TGTGCCAGCAGTTACAGACAGGGGAACACTGAAGCTTTCTTT
-,TRBJ1-6,TRBV19,-,CASSSHVSSPLHF,TGTGCCAGTAGTTCCCACGTGAGTTCACCCCTCCACTTT
-,TRBJ2-3,TRBV7-2,TRBD2,CASSPKTSGLPDTQYF,TGTGCCAGCAGCCCCAAGACTAGCGGGCTCCCAGATACGCAGTATTTT
-,TRBJ2-5,TRBV5-1,-,CASSLGGGETQYF,TGCGCCAGCAGCTTGGGAGGGGGGGAGACCCAGTACTTC
-,TRBJ1-2,TRBV12-3/TRBV12-4,-,CASSSGDYGYTF,TGTGCCAGCAGTTCAGGTGACTATGGCTACACCTTC
once,TRBJ2-3,TRBV4-3,-,CASSQESGDTQYF,TGCGCCAGCAGCCAAGAGAGTGGGGATACGCAGTATTTT
many,TRBJ1-4,TRBV5-1,-,CASSPRGGDEKLFF,TGCGCCAGCAGCCCACGGGGAGGGGATGAAAAACTGTTTTTT
-,TRBJ2-7,TRBV5-1,TRBD1,CASSTTGGAYEQYF,TGCGCCAGCAGCACGACAGGGGGCGCGTACGAGCAGTACTTC
-,TRBJ2-1,TRBV12-3/TRBV12-4,TRBD2,CASSPDSGRKFF,TGTGCCAGCAGTCCAGACTCCGGGAGGAAGTTCTTC
-,TRBJ2-7,TRBV7-2,-,CASSLGRGESYEQYF,TGTGCCAGCAGCTTAGGAAGGGGCGAGTCCTACGAGCAGTACTTC
-,TRBJ2-2,TRBV5-1,-,CASSLAGDTGELFF,TGCGCCAGCAGCTTGGCCGGGGACACCGGGGAGCTGTTTTTT
-,TRBJ2-6,TRBV7-2,-,CASSFLVGGGSGANVLTF,TGTGCCAGCAGCTTCCTAGTCGGAGGGGGCTCTGGGGCCAACGTCCTGACTTTC
few,TRBJ2-5,TRBV5-4,TRBD2,CASRRTSGREETQYF,TGTGCCAGCAGACGGACTAGCGGGAGGGAAGAGACCCAGTACTTC
-,TRBJ2-4,TRBV24-1,TRBD1,CATSHGQGSAKNIQYF,TGTGCCACCAGCCACGGACAGGGGTCGGCCAAAAACATTCAGTACTTC
few,TRBJ2-2,TRBV7-3,-,CASSLLGGADTGELFF,TGTGCCAGCAGCTTGTTAGGAGGGGCGGACACCGGGGAGCTGTTTTTT
-,TRBJ1-3,TRBV15,TRBD1,CATSRSLQGNRGNTIYF,TGTGCCACCAGCAGGAGTTTACAGGGGAATAGGGGAAACACCATATATTTT
-,TRBJ2-7,TRBV12-3/TRBV12-4,-,CASSFRYYEQYF,TGTGCCAGCAGTTTCCGTTACTACGAGCAGTACTTC
-,TRBJ2-7,TRBV19,TRBD1,CASTTTGGSYEQYF,TGTGCCAGTACTACGACAGGGGGCAGCTACGAGCAGTACTTC
-,TRBJ2-7,TRBV11-2,-,CASSFFRETYEQYF,TGTGCCAGCAGCTTTTTCCGGGAGACCTACGAGCAGTACTTC
-,TRBJ1-1,TRBV7-2,-,CASSPQTGGRTEAFF,TGTGCCAGCAGCCCACAGACGGGAGGTAGGACTGAAGCTTTCTTT
-,TRBJ2-2,TRBV19,TRBD2,CASSTQGLAGGHTGELFF,TGTGCCAGTAGTACCCAGGGACTAGCGGGAGGGCATACCGGGGAGCTGTTTTTT
-,TRBJ1-3,TRBV29-1,-,CSVQGPAGNTIYF,TGCAGCGTACAGGGTCCTGCTGGAAACACCATATATTTT
-,TRBJ2-1,TRBV6-2/TRBV6-3,TRBD2,CASSYSPTSGIYNEQFF,TGTGCCAGCAGTTATTCTCCGACTAGCGGGATCTACAATGAGCAGTTCTTC
-,TRBJ2-1,TRBV18,TRBD1,CASSFGTGNNEQFF,TGTGCCAGCTCGTTCGGGACAGGTAACAATGAGCAGTTCTTC
-,TRBJ2-3,TRBV11-3,TRBD2,CASSASGRGDTQYF,TGTGCCAGCAGCGCTAGCGGGAGGGGTGATACGCAGTATTTT
-,TRBJ2-3,TRBV5-1,-,CASSFRGRESFTDTQYF,TGCGCCAGCAGCTTTAGGGGGCGGGAGAGCTTCACAGATACGCAGTATTTT
-,TRBJ2-7,TRBV7-2,-,CASSLGSGIITYEQYF,TGTGCCAGCAGCTTAGGGTCGGGAATAATTACCTACGAGCAGTACTTC
-,TRBJ1-4,TRBV29-1,-,CSVEDRGGDEKLFF,TGCAGCGTTGAAGATCGAGGGGGGGATGAAAAACTGTTTTTT
-,TRBJ2-1,TRBV5-8,TRBD1,CASSSRDRGNNEQFF,TGTGCCAGCAGCTCCAGGGACAGGGGTAACAATGAGCAGTTCTTC
few,TRBJ2-1,TRBV7-6,TRBD2,CASSSYSGRRANEQFF,TGTGCCAGCAGCTCGTATAGCGGGAGGAGGGCCAATGAGCAGTTCTTC
-,TRBJ1-6,TRBV5-1,-,CASSLEGVNSPLHF,TGCGCCAGCAGCTTGGAGGGGGTTAATTCACCCCTCCACTTT